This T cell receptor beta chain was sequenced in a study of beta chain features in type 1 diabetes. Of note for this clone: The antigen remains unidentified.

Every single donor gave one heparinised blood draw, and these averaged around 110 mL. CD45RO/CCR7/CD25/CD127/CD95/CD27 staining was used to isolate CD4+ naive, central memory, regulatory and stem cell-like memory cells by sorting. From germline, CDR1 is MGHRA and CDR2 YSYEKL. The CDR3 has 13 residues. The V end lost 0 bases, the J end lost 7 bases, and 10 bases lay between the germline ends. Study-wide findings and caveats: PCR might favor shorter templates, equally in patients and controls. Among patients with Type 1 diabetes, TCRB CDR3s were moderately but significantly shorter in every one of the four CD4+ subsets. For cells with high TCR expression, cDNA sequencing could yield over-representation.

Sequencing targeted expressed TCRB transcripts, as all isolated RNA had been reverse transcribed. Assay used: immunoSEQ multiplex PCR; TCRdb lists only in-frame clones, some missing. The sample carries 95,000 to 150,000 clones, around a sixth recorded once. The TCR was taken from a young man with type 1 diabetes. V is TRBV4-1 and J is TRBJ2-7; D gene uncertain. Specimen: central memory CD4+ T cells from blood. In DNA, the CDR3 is TGCGCCAGCAGCCAAGACAGGTTAGGGGAGCAGTACTTC. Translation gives CASSQDRLGEQYF.